Following are 3 T cell receptor beta chains from one sample sequenced in a study of response to subunit inactivated influenza vaccine. TCRdb recomputed calls from the RT-PCR reads with MiXCR, one row per CDR3 protein. The repertoire has about half a million distinct CDR3 sequences, about 7.6% of them found once; the top ten carry 10% to 15%. Here the sequenced sample was PBMCs from blood, taken less than 30 months after vaccination. Receptors originate from a man aged 50 to 75 who received an inactivated influenza vaccine.

This clonotype has just a few counts. V and J are TRBV27 and TRBJ1-5; 8 bases fit TRBD1. Germline V gives CDR1 MNHEY, CDR2 SMNVEV (reference sequence). V lost 8 bases and J lost 4; bases outside the gene matches: 10. CDR3 length equals 15 residues. Here the CDR3 reads CASRAGDRTNQPQHF. For the CDR3, the DNA is TGTGCCAGCCGCGCTGGGGACAGGACTAATCAGCCCCAGCATTTT.

This clonotype was counted a few times. The chain carries TRBV3-1 and TRBJ1-2; maybe TRBD1 (6 bases). The CDR3 extends over 13 amino acids. Germline values: CDR1 LGHDT, CDR2 YNNKEL (reference sequence). The V and J ends lost 4 bases and 8 bases respectively, with 14 bases between them. The CDR3 sequence: CASSPNPQGGYTF. In DNA, the CDR3 is TGTGCCAGCAGCCCGAACCCCCAGGGGGGCTACACCTTC. Using reference TRBV3-1 and TRBJ1-2 for the parts outside the CDR3, the full variable domain is DTAVSQTPKYLVTQMGNDKSIKCEQNLGHDTMYWYKQDSKKFLKIMFSYNNKELIINETVPNRFSPKSPDKAHLNLHINSLELGDSAVYFCASSPNPQGGYTFGSGTRLTVV.

The table lists this clonotype with many counts. V is TRBV7-9 and J is TRBJ1-4; maybe TRBD1 (5 bases). The CDR3 is made up of 15 amino acids. CDR1 and CDR2 from the germline V gene are SEHNR and FQNEAQ (reference sequence). V was clipped by 5 bases and J by 8 bases, with 18 bases between them. The CDR3 DNA reads as TGTGCCAGCAGCCTGAGCCAGGGAAGAGTCGAAAAACTGTTTTTT. It is translated as CASSLSQGRVEKLFF.